These 24 T cell receptor beta chains originate from one sample sequenced in a study of T cell responses to AZD1222 COVID-19 vaccine. Generated by immunoSEQ multiplex PCR, the TCRdb table keeps only in-frame clones and is missing some. The sample consists of roughly 140,000 clones, approximately 86% of them appearing once. The sample consisted of peripheral blood, taken on day 0 of AZD1222 vaccination. The receptors shown here come from an adult in good health.

The chain carries TRBV6-1 and TRBJ1-1, with D possibly matching TRBD1 (6 bases). CDR1 MNHNS and CDR2 SASEGT come from the germline V gene. V lost 2 bases and J lost 0, with 13 bases in between. The CDR3 is 16 residues long. CDR3 nucleotide sequence: TGTGCCAGCAGTGAATTGGGGGGCGGGCTGAACACTGAAGCTTTCTTT. Residues: CASSELGGGLNTEAFF.

CDR3 sequence: CASSVGIRGRRESYNEQFF. For the CDR3, the DNA is TGTGCCAGCAGCGTAGGGATCCGAGGGAGGAGGGAATCCTACAATGAGCAGTTCTTC. This chain links TRBV11-2 with TRBJ2-1, with D maybe TRBD2 (6 bases). This CDR3 contains 19 residues. Germline CDR1 and CDR2: SGHAT and FQNNGV. V shed 5 bases and J shed 1 base, with 24 bases lying between them.

The gene calls are TRBV15 and TRBJ1-4, with 7 bases fitting TRBD1. This CDR3 is 15 amino acids long. Trimming removed 3 bases from V and 2 bases from J; junction bases left unmatched: 3. Germline CDR1 LNHNV, CDR2 YYDKDF (reference sequence). For the CDR3, the DNA is TGTGCCACCAGCAGGAGGGACAGCACTAATGAAAAACTGTTTTTT. Translated: CATSRRDSTNEKLFF. Filled out from reference TRBV15 and TRBJ1-4, the complete variable domain reads DAMVIQNPRYQVTQFGKPVTLSCSQTLNHNVMYWYQQKSSQAPKLLFHYYDKDFNNEADTPDNFQSRRPNTSFCFLDIRSPGLGDTAMYLCATSRRDSTNEKLFFGSGTQLSVL.

The rearrangement joins TRBV30 to TRBJ1-2; 7 bases fit TRBD1. Per the germline V gene, CDR1 is GTSNPN and CDR2 is SVGIG (reference sequence). This CDR3 region has 12 residues. Trimming removed 4 bases from V and 8 bases from J; junction bases left unmatched: 7. The CDR3 DNA sequence: TGTGCCTGGATCGACAGGGTATTAGGCTACACCTTC. Protein sequence: CAWIDRVLGYTF.

The sample holds one count of this clone. CDR3 nucleotides: TGTGCCAGCAGTTTCCGGGCCGCACCCTCCGAGCAGTACTTC. Amino acid sequence: CASSFRAAPSEQYF. V and J are TRBV28 and TRBJ2-7; D is unresolved. From germline, CDR1 is MDHEN and CDR2 SYDVKM. The V and J ends lost 3 bases and 6 bases respectively, with 15 bases between them. The CDR3 extends over 14 amino acids.

The chain has TRBV2 and TRBJ1-1; 8 bases are a match to TRBD1. Per the germline V gene, CDR1 is SNHLY and CDR2 is FYNNEI. J was trimmed by 8 bases and V by 7 bases; bases with no gene match: 3. The CDR3 contains 11 residues. CDR3 in amino acids: CASTGQGEAFF. The CDR3 nucleotides read TGTGCCAGCACCGGACAGGGAGAAGCTTTCTTT. Supplemented by reference TRBV2 and TRBJ1-1, the full variable domain reads EPEVTQTPSHQVTQMGQEVILRCVPISNHLYFYWYRQILGQKVEFLVSFYNNEISEKSEIFDDQFSVERPDGSNFTLKIRSTKLEDSAMYFCASTGQGEAFFGQGTRLTVV.

V usage is TRBV11-1 and J usage is TRBJ2-1; 8 bases are shared with TRBD1. With 6 bases clipped from V and 3 bases from J, the junction kept 7 bases outside the gene matches. Per germline, CDR1 SGHAT and CDR2 FQDESV (reference sequence). The CDR3 runs to 15 residues. The CDR3 sequence is CASRAGTGDYNEQFF. The CDR3 nucleotides are TGTGCCAGCAGGGCGGGGACAGGAGACTACAATGAGCAGTTCTTC.

The CDR3 nucleotides read TGTGCCAGCAGTGAAGCAGCAGCGGGAGAAAACAATGAGCAGTTCTTC. The encoded protein is CASSEAAAGENNEQFF. This chain connects TRBV2 to TRBJ2-1, with 8 positions matching TRBD2. CDR3 length: 16 residues. Germline-derived CDR1 and CDR2 are SNHLY and FYNNEI. Trimming cost V 0 bases and J 5 bases; bases outside gene matches: 6. Supplemented by reference TRBV2 and TRBJ2-1, the full variable domain reads EPEVTQTPSHQVTQMGQEVILRCVPISNHLYFYWYRQILGQKVEFLVSFYNNEISEKSEIFDDQFSVERPDGSNFTLKIRSTKLEDSAMYFCASSEAAAGENNEQFFGPGTRLTVL.

CDR3 nucleotide sequence: TGTGCCAGCAGCAGTGGTCCCTCGACAGATACGCAGTATTTT. Translated, it gives CASSSGPSTDTQYF. The chain carries TRBV7-9 and TRBJ2-3; no firm D call. Germline assignment: CDR1 SEHNR and CDR2 FQNEAQ (reference sequence). The CDR3 spans 14 residues. V was clipped by 5 bases and J by 3 bases, with 12 bases between them.

V and J are TRBV19 and TRBJ1-1; unclear D gene. CDR3 length equals 14 residues. Germline assignment: CDR1 LNHDA and CDR2 SQIVND (reference sequence). Trimming cost V 5 bases and J 0 bases, with 10 bases left between them. The DNA of the CDR3 is TGTGCCAGTAGTCAAGGGCTCGTGAACACTGAAGCTTTCTTT. As protein: CASSQGLVNTEAFF. The full variable domain, rest sourced from reference TRBV19 and TRBJ1-1, is DGGITQSPKYLFRKEGQNVTLSCEQNLNHDAMYWYRQDPGQGLRLIYYSQIVNDFQKGDIAEGYSVSREKKESFPLTVTSAQKNPTAFYLCASSQGLVNTEAFFGQGTRLTVV.

The chain couples TRBV5-4 to TRBJ1-1; 11 bases fit TRBD1. V gave up 7 bases and J gave up 2 bases; unmatched junction bases: 1. Per the germline V gene, CDR1 is SGHNT and CDR2 is YYREEE (reference sequence). The CDR3 covers 13 residues. As DNA, the CDR3 is TGTGCCAGCGGGACAGGGGGAAACACTGAAGCTTTCTTT. Translated: CASGTGGNTEAFF.

The rearrangement joins TRBV6-2 or TRBV6-3 to TRBJ2-2; TRBD1 agrees at 8 bases. V trimming: 6 bases; J trimming: 0 bases; junction bases outside the gene matches: 9. CDR1 and CDR2 (germline): MNHEY, SVGEGT. The CDR3 contains 17 residues. The CDR3 spells CASSIGQGSANTGELFF. For the CDR3, the DNA is TGTGCCAGCAGCATCGGACAGGGAAGTGCGAACACCGGGGAGCTGTTTTTT.

This chain connects TRBV11-2 to TRBJ2-3; 9 nucleotides align to TRBD2. The CDR3 is 17 amino acids. CDR1 is SGHAT and CDR2 is FQNNGV in the germline V gene. Unmatched junction bases numbered 12, after V lost 4 bases and J lost 4 bases. CDR3 residues: CASSSSHPGLAPDTQYF. DNA for the CDR3: TGTGCCAGCAGCTCATCTCATCCCGGACTAGCGCCAGATACGCAGTATTTT.

This chain connects TRBV6-5 to TRBJ1-2; D not resolved. V shed 6 bases and J shed 8 bases, with 10 bases lying between them. The germline CDR1 and CDR2 sequences are MNHEY and SVGAGI. The CDR3 is made up of 11 amino acids. The CDR3 is CASSYLAGYTF. CDR3 coding DNA: TGTGCCAGCAGCTATCTGGCCGGCTACACCTTC.

This clone was detected a few times. CDR3 loop: CSVSARGLKGNTIYF. Here the CDR3 DNA reads TGCAGCGTCTCAGCCAGGGGGCTGAAGGGAAACACCATATATTTT. V is TRBV29-1 and J is TRBJ1-3; 8 bases line up with TRBD1. Trimming removed 6 bases from V and 4 bases from J; junction bases left unmatched: 11. This CDR3 comprises 15 residues. Germline assignment: CDR1 SQVTM and CDR2 ANQGSEA.

The rearrangement links TRBV21-1 to TRBJ2-1; TRBD2 reflects the table's D call only, with no check against the DNA. TRBV21-1 is a known pseudogene. The CDR3 runs to 11 residues. The DNA of the CDR3 is TGTGCCAGCTCTGGGAGGGATGAGCAGTTCTTC. Amino acids: CASSGRDEQFF.

The chain uses TRBV19 and TRBJ1-1, with 7 positions matching TRBD1. The V gene end was trimmed by 9 bases and the J gene end by 1 base; junction bases not matched to a gene: 2. The CDR3 has 12 amino acids. Germline lookup yields CDR1 LNHDA and CDR2 SQIVND (reference sequence). The DNA for the CDR3 is TGTGCCAGCCGGGACAGGAACACTGAAGCTTTCTTT. Protein sequence: CASRDRNTEAFF.

The genes are TRBV28 and TRBJ1-2, with D maybe TRBD1 (6 bases). V was cut by 8 bases and J by 3 bases, with 13 bases left in between. Germline loops: CDR1 MDHEN, CDR2 SYDVKM. This CDR3 comprises 13 residues. The CDR3 region is CASFPGGHYGYTF. Here the CDR3 DNA reads TGTGCCAGCTTTCCGGGGGGCCACTATGGCTACACCTTC.

This chain links TRBV4-3 with TRBJ2-1; maybe TRBD2 (5 bases). Trimming stripped 0 bases from V and 15 bases from J, with 9 bases between. The length of the CDR3 is 11 residues. From germline, CDR1 is LGHNA and CDR2 YSLEER. The CDR3 here is CASSQERAMFF. Written as DNA, the CDR3 is TGCGCCAGCAGCCAAGAGAGGGCAATGTTCTTC.

The chain joins TRBV27 to TRBJ2-1; 11 bases are a match to TRBD2. V lost 4 bases, J lost 2 bases, and 7 bases stayed unmatched. The germline V gene has CDR1 MNHEY and CDR2 SMNVEV (reference sequence). The CDR3 loop spans 17 amino acids. The CDR3 loop is CASSSLTSGITYNEQFF. CDR3 nucleotides: TGTGCCAGCAGTTCGTTGACTAGCGGGATTACCTACAATGAGCAGTTCTTC.

V usage is TRBV27 and J usage is TRBJ1-1, with D unclear. CDR1 is MNHEY, CDR2 SMNVEV, per germline (reference sequence). V lost 10 bases and J 8 bases, leaving 20 bases between the germline ends. The CDR3 has 13 amino acids. CDR3 protein: CATFNLGGGEAFF. Here the CDR3 DNA reads TGTGCCACCTTCAACCTGGGTGGTGGCGAAGCTTTCTTT.

The V gene is TRBV28, the J gene TRBJ1-6, with 8 nucleotides matching TRBD1. The CDR3 sequence is 13 residues long. J gave up 8 bases and V 8 bases, and 5 bases lay outside the gene matches. Germline V gene data show CDR1 as MDHEN and CDR2 as SYDVKM. CDR3 in amino acids: CASQGAEYSPLHF. The CDR3 bases are TGTGCCAGCCAGGGGGCAGAATATTCACCCCTCCACTTT.

This rearrangement joins TRBV30 to TRBJ1-2; D not resolved. V lost 5 bases, J lost 7 bases, and 20 bases lay in between. The CDR3 sequence is 14 residues long. CDR1 is GTSNPN and CDR2 is SVGIG in the germline V gene (reference sequence). Here the CDR3 reads CAWGRPLPMAGYTF. DNA for the CDR3: TGTGCCTGGGGACGCCCCCTCCCTATGGCTGGCTACACCTTC. Filled out from reference TRBV30 and TRBJ1-2, the complete variable domain reads SQTIHQWPATLVQPVGSPLSLECTVEGTSNPNLYWYRQAAGRGLQLLFYSVGIGQISSEVPQNLSASRPQDRQFILSSKKLLLSDSGFYLCAWGRPLPMAGYTFGSGTRLTVV.

The chain is built from TRBV4-3 and TRBJ1-4, with 9 bases that match TRBD1. The length of the CDR3 is 21 residues. Unmatched junction bases numbered 17, after V lost 0 bases and J lost 3 bases. Looked up from germline, CDR1 is LGHNA and CDR2 is YSLEER. The DNA for the CDR3 is TGCGCCAGCAGCCAAGAGACAAATACAGGGGGCGTCTCTAATCCTAATGAAAAACTGTTTTTT. This translates into CASSQETNTGGVSNPNEKLFF.